Sequencing of this T cell receptor beta chain was carried out in a study of T cell responses to AZD1222 COVID-19 vaccine. Sequencing was performed with immunoSEQ multiplex PCR; in TCRdb, only in-frame clones are kept and a portion is missing. In the table there are some 130,000 clones, 93% of which are singletons. This CDR3 comprises 13 residues. Trimming left V 5 bases short and J 1 base short, with 11 bases between. CDR1 SQVTM and CDR2 ANQGSEA come from the germline V gene. Study-level points and caveats: All repertoire sampling was performed exclusively after the peak T cell response. Among the donors, most were white British and more were female, and clonal diversity was possibly underestimated. The span of vaccine-associated CD4 TCRs extended across spike, with dominance at 160-218 and 743-854. Baseline seropositivity occurred in only 5 to 7 AZD1222 recipients.

Of note for this clone: Its antigen is not known.

The sample here was peripheral blood, taken on day 0 of AZD1222 vaccination. This TCR was sampled from an adult in good health. This chain links TRBV29-1 with TRBJ1-1; tentatively, D is TRBD1 (6 bases). Here the CDR3 DNA reads TGCAGCGTTACGACAGGTTCGAACACTGAAGCTTTCTTT. Its translation: CSVTTGSNTEAFF.